A selection of T cell receptor beta chains follows, all from one sample in a study of T cell responses to AZD1222 COVID-19 vaccine. Assay used: immunoSEQ multiplex PCR; TCRdb lists only in-frame clones, some missing. The sample holds more than 80,000 clones, approximately 90% seen once. Sequenced material: peripheral blood, taken 28 days after the second AZD1222 dose. These receptors came from an adult who received the AZD1222 COVID-19 vaccine. Both conserved end residues are part of each CDR3. Fields, in order: CDR3 DNA, CDR3 protein, V gene, D gene, clone size, J gene. D genes are given only for firm matches. Rows may omit the clone size; those that give it use once, few, many or a size class.

TGTGCCAGCAGCGATAATGACATCCGAAATCAGCCCCAGCATTTT CASSDNDIRNQPQHF TRBV5-8 NA NA TRBJ1-5
TGTGCCAGCAGCTCGAGGAGGCAGGGAGCCAATCAGCCCCAGCATTTT CASSSRRQGANQPQHF TRBV7-2 NA NA TRBJ1-5
TGTGCCAGTAGTATACCCGGGGCGGGGTTAGGCAATCAGCCCCAGCATTTT CASSIPGAGLGNQPQHF TRBV19 NA NA TRBJ1-5
TGTGCCAGCTCGTCGCCACCCGGGGTCAATTCACCCCTCCACTTT CASSSPPGVNSPLHF TRBV18 NA few TRBJ1-6
TGTGCCAGCACGGGGGCGATGGGCAATCAGCCCCAGCATTTT CASTGAMGNQPQHF TRBV19 NA NA TRBJ1-5
TGTGCCAGCAGTTACACGGCAGAACTATATGGCTACACCTTC CASSYTAELYGYTF TRBV6-6 NA NA TRBJ1-2
TGCGCCAGCAGCTTCCAGGGCCCGAACACTGAAGCTTTCTTT CASSFQGPNTEAFF TRBV5-1 NA NA TRBJ1-1
TGTGCCAGCAGTTTATCGCCGACAGGAGTCTTCTCAACTAATGAAAAACTGTTTTTT CASSLSPTGVFSTNEKLFF TRBV28 NA NA TRBJ1-4
TGTGCCAGCAGCATAGCCGCCGACCTTGGGGACGATAATTCACCCCTCCACTTT CASSIAADLGDDNSPLHF TRBV7-8 NA NA TRBJ1-6
TGTGCCAGCTCACTGAATGGCGGGGGGAATGGCAAAAACATTCAGTACTTC CASSLNGGGNGKNIQYF TRBV18 TRBD2 NA TRBJ2-4
TGTGCCAGCAGCTTAGCATCAGGGCTCCATGGCTACACCTTC CASSLASGLHGYTF TRBV7-9 NA NA TRBJ1-2
TGTGCCAGCTCACCCCAGGGAGGCTCTGGAAACACCATATATTTT CASSPQGGSGNTIYF TRBV18 NA NA TRBJ1-3
TGTGCCAGCAGTTACAACAGGGACTATGGCTACACCTTC CASSYNRDYGYTF TRBV6-5 NA once TRBJ1-2
TGTGCCAGCAGTGGTACCCTGGGCACTGAAGCTTTCTTT CASSGTLGTEAFF TRBV25-1 NA NA TRBJ1-1
TGTGCCAGCAGGATAGACAGGGCGGGTCATCAGCCCCAGCATTTT CASRIDRAGHQPQHF TRBV6-5 TRBD1 NA TRBJ1-5
TGCAGCGTCGCCCCAACGGACAGCACGCTAAGGAACACTGAAGCTTTCTTT CSVAPTDSTLRNTEAFF TRBV29-1 NA NA TRBJ1-1
TGTGCCAGCAGTGCCGTCGACTGGGACGGGGAGCTGTTTTTT CASSAVDWDGELFF TRBV6-1 NA NA TRBJ2-2
TGCAGTGCTAGTCCTAGCGGGGGGTGGTGGCAGTTCTTC CSASPSGGWWQFF TRBV20-1 TRBD2 once TRBJ2-1
TGTGCCAGCGGCAGGGATGGGAACACCGGGGAGCTGTTTTTT CASGRDGNTGELFF TRBV2 NA NA TRBJ2-2
TGTGCCAGCAGCTGGACCCCACGAGACTATGGCTACACCTTC CASSWTPRDYGYTF TRBV5-5 NA NA TRBJ1-2
TGTGCCAGTAGTAGTGACCGACGACCGAACACTGAAGCTTTCTTT CASSSDRRPNTEAFF TRBV19 NA NA TRBJ1-1
TGTGCCTGGAGAAAACTAGGCCCCCAAGAGACCCAGTACTTC CAWRKLGPQETQYF TRBV30 NA NA TRBJ2-5
TGTGCCAGCAGCGTAGTAGCTCCGGGGGGCTATGGCTACACCTTC CASSVVAPGGYGYTF TRBV9 NA NA TRBJ1-2
TGTGCCTGGAGTGGCGACAGGGGTGTCTACGAGCAGTACTTC CAWSGDRGVYEQYF TRBV30 TRBD1 once TRBJ2-7
TGTGCCAGCAGCTTAGCGCGACAGGGCCTAACCAATGAGCAGTTCTTC CASSLARQGLTNEQFF TRBV7-2 TRBD1 NA TRBJ2-1
TGTGCCAGCACCCCTGGACAGGGGGCCTATGGCTACACCTTC CASTPGQGAYGYTF TRBV2 TRBD1 NA TRBJ1-2